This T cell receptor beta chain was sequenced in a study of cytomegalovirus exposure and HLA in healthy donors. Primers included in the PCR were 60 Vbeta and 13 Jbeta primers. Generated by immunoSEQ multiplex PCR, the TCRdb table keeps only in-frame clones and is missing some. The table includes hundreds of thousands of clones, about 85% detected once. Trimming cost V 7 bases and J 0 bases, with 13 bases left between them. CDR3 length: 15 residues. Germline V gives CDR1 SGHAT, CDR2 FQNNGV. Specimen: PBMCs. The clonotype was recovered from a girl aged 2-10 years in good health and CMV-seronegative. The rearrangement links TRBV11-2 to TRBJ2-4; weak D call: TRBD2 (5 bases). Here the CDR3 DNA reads TGTGCCAGCACCAACGGCGGACTAGCCAAAAACATTCAGTACTTC. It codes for CASTNGGLAKNIQYF.